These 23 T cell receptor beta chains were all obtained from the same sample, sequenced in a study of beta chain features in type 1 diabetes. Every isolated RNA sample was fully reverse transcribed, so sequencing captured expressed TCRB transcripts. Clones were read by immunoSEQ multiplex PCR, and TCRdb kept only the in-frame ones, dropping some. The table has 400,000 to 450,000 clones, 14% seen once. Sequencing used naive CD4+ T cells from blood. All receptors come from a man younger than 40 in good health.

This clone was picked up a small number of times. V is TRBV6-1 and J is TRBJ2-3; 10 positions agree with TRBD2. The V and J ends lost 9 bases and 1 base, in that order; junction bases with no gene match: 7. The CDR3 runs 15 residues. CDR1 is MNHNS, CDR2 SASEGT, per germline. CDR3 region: CASYIAGGGTDTQYF. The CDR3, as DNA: TGTGCCAGTTATATAGCGGGAGGCGGCACAGATACGCAGTATTTT.

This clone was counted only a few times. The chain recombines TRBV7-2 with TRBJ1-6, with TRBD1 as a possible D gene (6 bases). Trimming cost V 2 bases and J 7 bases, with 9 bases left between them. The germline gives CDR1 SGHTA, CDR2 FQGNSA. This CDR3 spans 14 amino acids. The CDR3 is CASSLRTANSPLHF. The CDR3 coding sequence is TGTGCCAGCAGCTTACGGACAGCAAATTCACCCCTCCACTTT.

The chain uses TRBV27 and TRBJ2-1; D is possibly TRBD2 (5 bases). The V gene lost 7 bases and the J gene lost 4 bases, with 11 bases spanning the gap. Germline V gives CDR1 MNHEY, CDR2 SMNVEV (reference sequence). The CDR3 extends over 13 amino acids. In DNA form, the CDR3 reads TGTGCCAGCACTAGCCCTAAGTACAATGAGCAGTTCTTC. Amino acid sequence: CASTSPKYNEQFF.

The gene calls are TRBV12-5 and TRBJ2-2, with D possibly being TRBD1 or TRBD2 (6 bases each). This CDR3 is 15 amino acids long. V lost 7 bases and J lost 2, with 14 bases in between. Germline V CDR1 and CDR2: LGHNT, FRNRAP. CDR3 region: CASARGPPNTGELFF. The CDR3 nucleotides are TGTGCTAGTGCCCGGGGGCCCCCAAACACCGGGGAGCTGTTTTTT.

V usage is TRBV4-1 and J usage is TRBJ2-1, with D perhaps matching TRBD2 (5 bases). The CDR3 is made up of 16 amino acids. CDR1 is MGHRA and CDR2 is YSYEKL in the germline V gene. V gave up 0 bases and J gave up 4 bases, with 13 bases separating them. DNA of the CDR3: TGCGCCAGCAGCCAAGATTGGAGCGGAACGTACAATGAGCAGTTCTTC. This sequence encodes CASSQDWSGTYNEQFF.

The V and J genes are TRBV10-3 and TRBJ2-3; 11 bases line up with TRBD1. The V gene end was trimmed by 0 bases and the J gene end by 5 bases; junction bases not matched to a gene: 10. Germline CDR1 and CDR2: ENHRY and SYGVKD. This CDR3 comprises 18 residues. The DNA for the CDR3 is TGTGCCATCAGTGAGTCCCTCCAAGGACAGGGGGCTTTAGATACGCAGTATTTT. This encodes CAISESLQGQGALDTQYF.

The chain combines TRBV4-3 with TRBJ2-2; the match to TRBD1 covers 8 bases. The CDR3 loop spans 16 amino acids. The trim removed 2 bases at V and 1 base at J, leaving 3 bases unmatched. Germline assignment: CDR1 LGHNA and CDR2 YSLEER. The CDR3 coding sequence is TGCGCCAGCAGCCAATTAGGGACAGGGAACACCGGGGAGCTGTTTTTT. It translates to CASSQLGTGNTGELFF.

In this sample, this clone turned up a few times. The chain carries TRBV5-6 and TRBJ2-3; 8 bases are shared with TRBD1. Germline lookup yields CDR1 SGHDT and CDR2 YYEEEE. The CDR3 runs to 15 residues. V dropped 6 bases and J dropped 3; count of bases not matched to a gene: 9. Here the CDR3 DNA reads TGTGCCAGCACCACCGGACAGGGTCGAACAGATACGCAGTATTTT. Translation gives CASTTGQGRTDTQYF.

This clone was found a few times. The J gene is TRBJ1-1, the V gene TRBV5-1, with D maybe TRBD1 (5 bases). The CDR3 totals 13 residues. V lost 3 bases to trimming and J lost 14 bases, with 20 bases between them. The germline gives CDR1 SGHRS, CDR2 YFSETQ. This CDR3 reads CASSSGTQGPSFF. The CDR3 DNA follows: TGCGCCAGCAGCTCGGGAACCCAGGGTCCCTCGTTCTTT.

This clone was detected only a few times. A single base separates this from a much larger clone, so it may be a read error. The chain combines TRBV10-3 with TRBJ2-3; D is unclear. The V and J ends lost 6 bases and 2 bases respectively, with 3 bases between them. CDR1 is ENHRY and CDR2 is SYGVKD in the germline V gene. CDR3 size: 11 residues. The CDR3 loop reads CAISATDTQYF. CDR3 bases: TGTGCCATCAGCGCCACAGATACGCAGTATTTT.

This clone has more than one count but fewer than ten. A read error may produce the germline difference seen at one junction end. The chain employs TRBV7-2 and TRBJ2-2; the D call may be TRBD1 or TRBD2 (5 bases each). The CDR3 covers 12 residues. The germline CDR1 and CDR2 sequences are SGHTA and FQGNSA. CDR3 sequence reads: CASSRTDGTLVF. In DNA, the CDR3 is TGTGCCAGCAGCCGTACCGACGGGACCCTGGTTTTT.

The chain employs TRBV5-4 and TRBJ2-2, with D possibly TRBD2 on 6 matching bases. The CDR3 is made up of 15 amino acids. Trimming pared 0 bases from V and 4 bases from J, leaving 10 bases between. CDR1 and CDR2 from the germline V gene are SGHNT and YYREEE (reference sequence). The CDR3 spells CASSLDGGPTGELFF. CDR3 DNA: TGTGCCAGCAGCTTGGACGGGGGACCCACCGGGGAGCTGTTTTTT.

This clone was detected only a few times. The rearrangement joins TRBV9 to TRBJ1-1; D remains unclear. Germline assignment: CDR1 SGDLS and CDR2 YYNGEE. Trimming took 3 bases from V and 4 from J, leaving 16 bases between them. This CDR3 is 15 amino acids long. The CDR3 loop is CASSALNGPGTEAFF. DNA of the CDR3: TGTGCCAGCAGCGCCCTAAACGGCCCGGGCACTGAAGCTTTCTTT.

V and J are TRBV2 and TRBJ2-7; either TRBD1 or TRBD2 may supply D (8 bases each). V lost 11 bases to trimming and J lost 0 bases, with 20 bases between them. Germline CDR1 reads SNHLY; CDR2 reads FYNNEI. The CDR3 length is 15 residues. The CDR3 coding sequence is TGTGCCTCCATGAGACAGGGGACTAGCTCCTACGAGCAGTACTTC. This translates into CASMRQGTSSYEQYF.

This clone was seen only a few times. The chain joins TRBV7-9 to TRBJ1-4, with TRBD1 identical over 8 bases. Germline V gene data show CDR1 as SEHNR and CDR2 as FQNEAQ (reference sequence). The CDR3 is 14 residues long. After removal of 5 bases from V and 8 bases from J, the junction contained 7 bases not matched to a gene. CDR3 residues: CASSQGGQGEKLFF. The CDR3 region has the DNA TGTGCCAGCAGCCAGGGAGGACAGGGCGAAAAACTGTTTTTT.

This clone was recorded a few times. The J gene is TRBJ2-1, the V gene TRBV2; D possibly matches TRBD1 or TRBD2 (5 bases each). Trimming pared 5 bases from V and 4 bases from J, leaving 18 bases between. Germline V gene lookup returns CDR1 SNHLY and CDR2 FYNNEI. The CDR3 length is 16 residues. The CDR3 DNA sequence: TGTGCCAGCAGTTACGGGACCCAACTTCTTTACAATGAGCAGTTCTTC. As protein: CASSYGTQLLYNEQFF. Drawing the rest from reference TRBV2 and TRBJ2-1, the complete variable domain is EPEVTQTPSHQVTQMGQEVILRCVPISNHLYFYWYRQILGQKVEFLVSFYNNEISEKSEIFDDQFSVERPDGSNFTLKIRSTKLEDSAMYFCASSYGTQLLYNEQFFGPGTRLTVL.

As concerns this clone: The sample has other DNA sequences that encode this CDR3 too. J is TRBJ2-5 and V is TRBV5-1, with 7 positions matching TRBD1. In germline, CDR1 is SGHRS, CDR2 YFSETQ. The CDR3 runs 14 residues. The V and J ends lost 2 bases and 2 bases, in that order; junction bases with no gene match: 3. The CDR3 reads CASSLGRGQETQYF. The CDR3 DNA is TGCGCCAGCAGCTTAGGCAGGGGGCAAGAGACCCAGTACTTC.

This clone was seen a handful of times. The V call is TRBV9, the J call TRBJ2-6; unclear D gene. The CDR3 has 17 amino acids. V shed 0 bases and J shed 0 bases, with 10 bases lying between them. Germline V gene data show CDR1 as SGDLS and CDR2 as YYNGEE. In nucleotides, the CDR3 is TGTGCCAGCAGCGTAGCTTCGATAAGCTCTGGGGCCAACGTCCTGACTTTC. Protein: CASSVASISSGANVLTF.

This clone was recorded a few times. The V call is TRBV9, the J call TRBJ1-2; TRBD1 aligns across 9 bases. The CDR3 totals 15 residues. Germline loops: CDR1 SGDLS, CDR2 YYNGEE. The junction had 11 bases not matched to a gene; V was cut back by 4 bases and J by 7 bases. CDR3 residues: CASSPEDRGFPGYTF. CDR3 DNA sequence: TGTGCCAGCAGCCCGGAGGACAGGGGCTTCCCTGGCTACACCTTC.

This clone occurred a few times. In DNA form, the CDR3 reads TGTGCCAGCTCACCAACTAGCGGGGGCCTCCCCCCCTACGAGCAGTACTTC. This encodes CASSPTSGGLPPYEQYF. The chain carries TRBV18 and TRBJ2-7, with 11 nucleotides matching TRBD2. The junction had 8 bases not matched to a gene; V was cut back by 2 bases and J by 2 bases. The CDR3 runs to 17 residues. CDR1 KGHSH and CDR2 LQKENI come from the germline V gene.

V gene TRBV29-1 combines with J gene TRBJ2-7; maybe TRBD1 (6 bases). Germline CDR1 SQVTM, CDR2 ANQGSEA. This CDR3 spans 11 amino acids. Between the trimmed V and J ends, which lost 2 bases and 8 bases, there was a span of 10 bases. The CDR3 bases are TGCAGCGTTGAATGGGGGACAAAGCAGTACGTC. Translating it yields CSVEWGTKQYV.

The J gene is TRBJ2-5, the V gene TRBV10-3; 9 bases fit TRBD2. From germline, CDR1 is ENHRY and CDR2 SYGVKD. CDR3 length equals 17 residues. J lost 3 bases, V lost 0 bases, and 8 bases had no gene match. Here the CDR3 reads CAISESLLIAGEETQYF. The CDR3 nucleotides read TGTGCCATCAGTGAGTCCCTGCTTATAGCGGGAGAAGAGACCCAGTACTTC.

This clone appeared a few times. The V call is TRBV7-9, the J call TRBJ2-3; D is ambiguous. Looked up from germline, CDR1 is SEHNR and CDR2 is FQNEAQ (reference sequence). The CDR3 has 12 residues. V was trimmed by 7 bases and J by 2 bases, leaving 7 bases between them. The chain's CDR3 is CASTTSTDTQYF. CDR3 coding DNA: TGTGCCAGCACCACTTCCACAGATACGCAGTATTTT.